This TCR beta chain was recovered during a study of T-cell memory formation after mild COVID-19. Study-wide results and limits: A balance of CD4 and CD8 characterized clones contracting day 15 to 85, whereas later expanders leaned CD4+.

Remarks on this clonotype: Its target is not known.

The germline gives CDR1 MNHEY, CDR2 SVGAGI. Trimming left V 6 bases short and J 0 bases short, with 8 bases between. The CDR3 covers 13 residues. TCRdb re-analysed the 5' RACE reads in MiXCR, keeping a single row per CDR3 protein. The sample lists 200,000 to 250,000 distinct CDR3 sequences, over 9.5% seen once, with approximately 2.8% in the top ten. Sample: PBMCs or a T cell subset sorted from them (not recorded which). This receptor was taken from a man aged 18 to 29 who had mild COVID-19 (a few samples of this study predate the infection). Cell type and time point are not known. The chain joins TRBV6-5 to TRBJ1-2; D is possibly TRBD1 (5 bases). The CDR3 bases are TGTGCCAGCAGGGCAGGGACTAACTATGGCTACACCTTC. Encoded protein: CASRAGTNYGYTF.